This T cell receptor beta chain was recorded in a study of human T cells and chemical hapten exposure. Study in general: The patients were mostly female; they had alopecia areata, totalis or universalis. Findings of the study overall: Positive correlation was observed between PT1 expanded TCR counts and patch test score. Controls had significantly fewer large CDR3 similarity clusters than were formed by expanded TCRs.

Individual cDNA molecules each carried unique molecular identifiers attached by the library. Each CDR3 protein gets one entry after TCRdb re-called the RACE reads with MiXCR. This repertoire shows under 50,000 distinct CDR3 sequences, more than 8% found once; its top ten account for approximately 24%. Concerning this clonotype itself: Its matching antigen is unknown.

This sample's time point: patch test 3, about 24 weeks after DPC sensitization. The treatment: therapeutic diphenylcyclopropenone sensitization with weekly scalp DPC. Total RNA was isolated from unfractionated whole blood. Trimming pared 5 bases from V and 4 bases from J, leaving 11 bases between. The CDR3 runs to 13 residues. The V gene's germline CDR1 is SGHTA and CDR2 FQGNSA. This sequence was found in a man between 45 and 60 years old with alopecia areata. Some clones in this sample may be carry-over from other donors' samples. The input for sequencing was whole blood, taken in connection with sensitization to the hapten diphenylcyclopropenone (DPC). V and J are TRBV7-2 and TRBJ1-1, with D possibly being TRBD1 (6 bases). Here the CDR3 reads CASSAGQFTEAFF. Here the CDR3 DNA reads TGTGCCAGCAGCGCCGGACAGTTCACTGAAGCTTTCTTT. Full variable domain (remainder filled in from reference TRBV7-2 and TRBJ1-1): GAGVSQSPSNKVTEKGKDVELRCDPISGHTALYWYRQSLGQGLEFLIYFQGNSAPDKSGLPSDRFSAERTGGSVSTLTIQRTQQEDSAVYLCASSAGQFTEAFFGQGTRLTVV.